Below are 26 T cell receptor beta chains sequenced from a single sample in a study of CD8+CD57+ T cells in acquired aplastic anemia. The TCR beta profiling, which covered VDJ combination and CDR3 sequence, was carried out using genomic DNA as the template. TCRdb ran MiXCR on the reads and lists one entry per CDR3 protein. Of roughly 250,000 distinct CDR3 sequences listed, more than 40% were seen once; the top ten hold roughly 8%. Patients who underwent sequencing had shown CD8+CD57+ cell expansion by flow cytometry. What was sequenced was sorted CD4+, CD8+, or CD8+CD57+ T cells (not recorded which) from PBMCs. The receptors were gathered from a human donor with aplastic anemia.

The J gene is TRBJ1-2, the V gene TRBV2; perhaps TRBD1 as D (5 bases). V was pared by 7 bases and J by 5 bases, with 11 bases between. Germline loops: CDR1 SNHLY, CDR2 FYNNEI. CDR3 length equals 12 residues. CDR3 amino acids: CASTATDYGYTF. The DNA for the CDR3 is TGTGCCAGCACCGCGACAGATTATGGCTACACCTTC.

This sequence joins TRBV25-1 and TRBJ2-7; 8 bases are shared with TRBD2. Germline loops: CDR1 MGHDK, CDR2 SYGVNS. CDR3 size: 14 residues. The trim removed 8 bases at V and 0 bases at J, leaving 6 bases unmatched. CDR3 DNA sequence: TGTGCCAGCCAAGACCGGGGGGGCTCCTACGAGCAGTACTTC. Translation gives CASQDRGGSYEQYF.

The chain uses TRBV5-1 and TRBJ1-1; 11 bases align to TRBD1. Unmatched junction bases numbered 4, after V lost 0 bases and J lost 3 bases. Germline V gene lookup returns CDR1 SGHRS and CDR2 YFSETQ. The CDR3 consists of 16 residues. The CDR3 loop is CASSLGDRGRDTEAFF. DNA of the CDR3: TGCGCCAGCAGCTTGGGGGACAGGGGGAGGGACACTGAAGCTTTCTTT.

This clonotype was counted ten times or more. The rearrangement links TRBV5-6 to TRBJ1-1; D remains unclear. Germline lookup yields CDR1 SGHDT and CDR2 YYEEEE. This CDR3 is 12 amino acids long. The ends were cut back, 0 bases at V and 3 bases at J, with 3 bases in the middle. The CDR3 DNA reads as TGTGCCAGCAGCTTGGCCGACACTGAAGCTTTCTTT. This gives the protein CASSLADTEAFF. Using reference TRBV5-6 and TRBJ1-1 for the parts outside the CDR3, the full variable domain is DAGVTQSPTHLIKTRGQQVTLRCSPKSGHDTVSWYQQALGQGPQFIFQYYEEEERQRGNFPDRFSGHQFPNYSSELNVNALLLGDSALYLCASSLADTEAFFGQGTRLTVV.

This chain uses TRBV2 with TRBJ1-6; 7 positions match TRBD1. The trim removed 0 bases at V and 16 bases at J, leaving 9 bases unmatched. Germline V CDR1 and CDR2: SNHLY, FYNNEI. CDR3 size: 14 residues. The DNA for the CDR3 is TGTGCCAGCAGTGAAGCGCCGGGACAGCTAAGACTCCACTTT. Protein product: CASSEAPGQLRLHF.

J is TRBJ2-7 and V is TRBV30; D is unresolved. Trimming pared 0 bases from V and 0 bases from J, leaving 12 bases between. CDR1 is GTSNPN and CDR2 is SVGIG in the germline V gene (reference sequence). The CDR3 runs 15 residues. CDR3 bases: TGTGCCTGGAGTGTGGGCACTCCAGCCTCCTACGAGCAGTACTTC. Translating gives CAWSVGTPASYEQYF. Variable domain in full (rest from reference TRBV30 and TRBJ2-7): SQTIHQWPATLVQPVGSPLSLECTVEGTSNPNLYWYRQAAGRGLQLLFYSVGIGQISSEVPQNLSASRPQDRQFILSSKKLLLSDSGFYLCAWSVGTPASYEQYFGPGTRLTVT.

CDR3 nucleotides: TGCGCCAGCAGCCAAGGCGCCACAAACGTAGCTAACTATGGCTACACCTTC. Amino acids: CASSQGATNVANYGYTF. J is TRBJ1-2 and V is TRBV4-1; D remains unclear. Germline lookup yields CDR1 MGHRA and CDR2 YSYEKL. This CDR3 contains 17 residues. Trimming took off 1 base at V and 0 bases at J, with 15 bases between the two ends.

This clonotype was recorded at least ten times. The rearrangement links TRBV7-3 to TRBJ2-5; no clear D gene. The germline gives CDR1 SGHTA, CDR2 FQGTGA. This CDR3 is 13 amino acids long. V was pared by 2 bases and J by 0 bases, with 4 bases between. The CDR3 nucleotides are TGTGCCAGCAGCTTAGGACACCAAGAGACCCAGTACTTC. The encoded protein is CASSLGHQETQYF.

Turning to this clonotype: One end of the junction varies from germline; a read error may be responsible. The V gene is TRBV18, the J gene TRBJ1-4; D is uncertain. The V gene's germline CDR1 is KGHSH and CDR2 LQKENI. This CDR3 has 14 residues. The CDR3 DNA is TGTGCCAGCTCACAGGGATTAGGAAATGAAAAACTGCTTTTT. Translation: CASSQGLGNEKLLF.

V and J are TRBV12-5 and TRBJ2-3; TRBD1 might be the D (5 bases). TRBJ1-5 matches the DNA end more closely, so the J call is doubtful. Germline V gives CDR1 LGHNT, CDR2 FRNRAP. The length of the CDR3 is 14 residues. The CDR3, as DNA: TGTGCTAGTGGTTTCGCCGGGACCACAGATACGCAGCATTTT. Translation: CASGFAGTTDTQHF.

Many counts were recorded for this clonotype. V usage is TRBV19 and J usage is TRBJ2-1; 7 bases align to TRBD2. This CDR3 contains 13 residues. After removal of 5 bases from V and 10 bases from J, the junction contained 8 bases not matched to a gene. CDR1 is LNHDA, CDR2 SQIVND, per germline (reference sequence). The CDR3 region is CASSGWEGREQFF. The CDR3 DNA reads TGTGCCAGTAGTGGGTGGGAGGGCCGAGAGCAGTTCTTC. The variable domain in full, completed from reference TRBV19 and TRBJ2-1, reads DGGITQSPKYLFRKEGQNVTLSCEQNLNHDAMYWYRQDPGQGLRLIYYSQIVNDFQKGDIAEGYSVSREKKESFPLTVTSAQKNPTAFYLCASSGWEGREQFFGPGTRLTVL.

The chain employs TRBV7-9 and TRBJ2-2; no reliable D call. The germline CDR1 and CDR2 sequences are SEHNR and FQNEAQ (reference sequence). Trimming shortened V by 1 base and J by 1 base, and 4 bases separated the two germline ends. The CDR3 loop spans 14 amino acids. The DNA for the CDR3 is TGTGCCAGCAGCTTAGAGCGGAACACCGGGGAGCTGTTTTTT. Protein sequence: CASSLERNTGELFF.

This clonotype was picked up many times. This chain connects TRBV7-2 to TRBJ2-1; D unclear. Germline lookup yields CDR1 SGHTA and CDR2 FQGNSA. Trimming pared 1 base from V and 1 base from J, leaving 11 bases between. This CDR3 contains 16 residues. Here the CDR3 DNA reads TGTGCCAGCAGCTTAGTAGTGGGTGGTTCCTACAATGAGCAGTTCTTC. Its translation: CASSLVVGGSYNEQFF.

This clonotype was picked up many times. CDR3 amino acids: CASTDLPGPQETQYF. The CDR3, as DNA: TGTGCCAGTACCGATCTGCCGGGACCTCAAGAGACCCAGTACTTC. This rearrangement joins TRBV19 to TRBJ2-5; D may be TRBD1 or TRBD2 (5 bases each). Germline V lookup: CDR1 LNHDA, CDR2 SQIVND (reference sequence). This CDR3 comprises 15 residues. V was cut by 7 bases and J by 2 bases, with 17 bases left in between.

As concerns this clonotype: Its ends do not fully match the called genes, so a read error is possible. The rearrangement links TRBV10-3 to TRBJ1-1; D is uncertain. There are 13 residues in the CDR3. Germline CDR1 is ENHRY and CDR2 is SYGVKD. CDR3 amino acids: CASSPQQNTEAFF. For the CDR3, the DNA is TGTGCCAGCAGTCCACAGCAGAACACTGAAGCTTTCTTT.

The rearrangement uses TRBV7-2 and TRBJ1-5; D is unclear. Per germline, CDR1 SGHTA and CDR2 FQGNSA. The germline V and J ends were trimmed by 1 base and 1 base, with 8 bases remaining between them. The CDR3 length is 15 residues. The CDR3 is CASSLGNPSNQPQHF. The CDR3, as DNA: TGTGCCAGCAGCTTAGGGAATCCGAGCAATCAGCCCCAGCATTTT.

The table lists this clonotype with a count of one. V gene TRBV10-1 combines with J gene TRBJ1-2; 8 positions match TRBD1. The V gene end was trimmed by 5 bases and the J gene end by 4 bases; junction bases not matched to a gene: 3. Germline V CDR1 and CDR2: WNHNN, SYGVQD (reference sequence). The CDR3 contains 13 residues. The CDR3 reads CASSRDRSYGYTF. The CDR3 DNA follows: TGCGCCAGCAGTAGGGACAGGTCCTATGGCTACACCTTC.

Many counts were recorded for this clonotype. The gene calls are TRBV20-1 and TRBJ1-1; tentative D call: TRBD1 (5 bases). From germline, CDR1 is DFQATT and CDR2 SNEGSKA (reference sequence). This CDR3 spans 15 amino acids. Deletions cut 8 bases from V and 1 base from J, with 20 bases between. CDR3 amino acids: CSPAGIEGGNTEAFF. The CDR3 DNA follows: TGCAGTCCGGCAGGGATCGAAGGAGGGAACACTGAAGCTTTCTTT.

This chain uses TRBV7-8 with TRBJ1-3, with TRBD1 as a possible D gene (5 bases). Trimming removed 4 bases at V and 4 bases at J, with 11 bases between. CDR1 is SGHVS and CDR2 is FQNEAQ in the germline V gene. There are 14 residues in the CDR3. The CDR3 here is CASSSQGGGNTIYF. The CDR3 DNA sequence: TGTGCCAGCAGCTCCCAGGGAGGCGGAAACACCATATATTTT.

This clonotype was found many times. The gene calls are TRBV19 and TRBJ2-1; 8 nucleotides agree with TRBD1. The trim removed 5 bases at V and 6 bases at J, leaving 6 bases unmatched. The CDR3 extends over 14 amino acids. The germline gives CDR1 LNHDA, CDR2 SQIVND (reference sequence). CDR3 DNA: TGTGCCAGTAGTCCATTGACAGGGGTCAATGAGCAGTTCTTC. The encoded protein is CASSPLTGVNEQFF.

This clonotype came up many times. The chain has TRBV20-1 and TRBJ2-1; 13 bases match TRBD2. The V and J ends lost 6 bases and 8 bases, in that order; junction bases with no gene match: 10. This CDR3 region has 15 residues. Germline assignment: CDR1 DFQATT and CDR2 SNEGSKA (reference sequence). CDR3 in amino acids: CSALRTSGSLYEQFF. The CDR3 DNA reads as TGCAGTGCCCTGAGGACTAGCGGGAGTTTATATGAGCAGTTCTTC.

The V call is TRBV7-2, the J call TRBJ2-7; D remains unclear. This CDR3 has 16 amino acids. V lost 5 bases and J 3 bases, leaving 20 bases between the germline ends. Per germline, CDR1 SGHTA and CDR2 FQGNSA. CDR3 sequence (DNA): TGTGCCAGCAGCCAGACGGCCCAGCGTAACCTCTACGAGCAGTACTTC. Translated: CASSQTAQRNLYEQYF.

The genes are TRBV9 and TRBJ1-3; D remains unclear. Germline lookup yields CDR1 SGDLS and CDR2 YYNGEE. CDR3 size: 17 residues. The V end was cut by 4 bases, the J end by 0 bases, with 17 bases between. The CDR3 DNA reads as TGTGCCAGCAGCTCGTTACCGGAGGCGAGCTCTGGAAACACCATATATTTT. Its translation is CASSSLPEASSGNTIYF.

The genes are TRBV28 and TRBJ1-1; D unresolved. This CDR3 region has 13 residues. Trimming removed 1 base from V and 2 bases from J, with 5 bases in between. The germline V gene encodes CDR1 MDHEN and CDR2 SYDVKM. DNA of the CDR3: TGTGCCAGCAGTTTATCGGATAACACTGAAGCTTTCTTT. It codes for CASSLSDNTEAFF. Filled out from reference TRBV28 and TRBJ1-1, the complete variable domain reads DVKVTQSSRYLVKRTGEKVFLECVQDMDHENMFWYRQDPGLGLRLIYFSYDVKMKEKGDIPEGYSVSREKKERFSLILESASTNQTSMYLCASSLSDNTEAFFGQGTRLTVV.

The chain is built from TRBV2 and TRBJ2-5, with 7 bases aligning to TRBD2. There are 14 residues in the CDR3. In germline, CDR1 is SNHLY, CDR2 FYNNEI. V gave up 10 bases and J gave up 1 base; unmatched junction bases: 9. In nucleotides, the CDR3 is TGTGCCACCTTCCTAGCGGAGCGCCAAGAGACCCAGTACTTC. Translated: CATFLAERQETQYF.

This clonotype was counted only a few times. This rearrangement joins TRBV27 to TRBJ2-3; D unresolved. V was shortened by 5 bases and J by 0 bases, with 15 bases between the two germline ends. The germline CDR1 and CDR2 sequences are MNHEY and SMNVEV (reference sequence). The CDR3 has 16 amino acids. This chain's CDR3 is CASSPYSSPSTDTQYF. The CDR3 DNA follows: TGTGCCAGCAGTCCGTACTCCTCTCCTAGCACAGATACGCAGTATTTT.